This TCR beta chain was sequenced during a study of blood T cell repertoires in COVID-19. Trimming cost V 3 bases and J 0 bases, with 10 bases left between them. This CDR3 spans 15 amino acids. CDR1 SGHNT and CDR2 YYREEE come from the germline V gene (reference sequence). Per the authors' pipeline: The assay estimated nucleated cells by amplifying reference gene primers. The repertoire was sequenced with immunoSEQ multiplex PCR; TCRdb's copy has only in-frame clones and lacks some. Clone size and V and J calls were adopted from that table, with D and trimming inferred from the DNA. The data contain approximately 28,000 clones, 85% to 95% of them singletons.

Sequenced material: peripheral blood. The V and J genes are TRBV5-4 and TRBJ2-1; no firm D call. The source of this sequence is a woman in her 70s with COVID-19, enrolled during active disease. The CDR3 DNA reads TGTGCCAGCAGCTCGTACCTGAGCTCCTACAATGAGCAGTTCTTC. This encodes CASSSYLSSYNEQFF.